These 14 T cell receptor beta chains were sequenced from one sample in a study of blood T cell repertoires in COVID-19. The assay was immunoSEQ multiplex PCR, and TCRdb's table has in-frame clones only and misses some. This table has roughly 230,000 clones, approximately 86% appearing once. Input material: peripheral blood. These TCRs come from a human donor in a cohort sampled during active COVID-19.

The chain carries TRBV7-2 and TRBJ1-1; maybe TRBD1 (6 bases). The germline CDR1 and CDR2 sequences are SGHTA and FQGNSA. The CDR3 spans 16 residues. V shed 1 base and J shed 3 bases, with 15 bases lying between them. DNA of the CDR3: TGTGCCAGCAGCTTAGAAGGCACAGGGTCTTACACTGAAGCTTTCTTT. Its translation: CASSLEGTGSYTEAFF.

The CDR3 nucleotides read TGTGCCAGCAGCTCGTACCAGGGGGTGGGCAATCAGCCCCAGCATTTT. As protein: CASSSYQGVGNQPQHF. The V call is TRBV5-5, the J call TRBJ1-5; 7 bases are a match to TRBD1. The CDR3 contains 16 residues. From germline, CDR1 is SGHKS and CDR2 YYEKEE (reference sequence). V lost 3 bases to trimming and J lost 2 bases; unmatched junction nucleotides: 8.

V gene TRBV7-9 combines with J gene TRBJ1-4, with 8 nucleotides matching TRBD1. This CDR3 is built from 14 residues. Germline trimming cut 5 bases from V and 4 bases from J; bases unmatched to any gene: 3. Germline values: CDR1 SEHNR, CDR2 FQNEAQ (reference sequence). CDR3 DNA: TGTGCCAGCAGCAAGGACAGGGATAATGAAAAACTGTTTTTT. This gives the protein CASSKDRDNEKLFF.

The chain is built from TRBV18 and TRBJ2-5, with TRBD1 identical over 9 bases. J gave up 11 bases and V 3 bases, and 7 bases lay outside the gene matches. Germline values: CDR1 KGHSH, CDR2 LQKENI. CDR3 length: 13 amino acids. The CDR3 is CASSPPGQGKQYF. CDR3 in DNA: TGTGCCAGCTCACCGCCGGGACAGGGAAAACAGTACTTC.

The chain couples TRBV19 to TRBJ2-3; TRBD2 aligns across 8 bases. The CDR3 runs to 18 residues. Trimming cost V 3 bases and J 10 bases; bases outside gene matches: 21. CDR1 is LNHDA, CDR2 SQIVND, per germline (reference sequence). This chain's CDR3 is CASSIRPTSGGRYLSQYF. For the CDR3, the DNA is TGTGCCAGTAGTATTAGGCCCACTAGCGGAGGCAGATATTTGTCGCAGTATTTT. The full variable domain, rest sourced from reference TRBV19 and TRBJ2-3, is DGGITQSPKYLFRKEGQNVTLSCEQNLNHDAMYWYRQDPGQGLRLIYYSQIVNDFQKGDIAEGYSVSREKKESFPLTVTSAQKNPTAFYLCASSIRPTSGGRYLSQYFGPGTRLTVL.

V usage is TRBV29-1 and J usage is TRBJ1-5; D remains unclear. Between the trimmed V and J ends, which lost 4 bases and 0 bases, there was a span of 7 bases. Germline CDR1 SQVTM, CDR2 ANQGSEA. The CDR3 extends over 13 amino acids. CDR3 nucleotide sequence: TGCAGCGTTGCCCACAGTAGCAATCAGCCCCAGCATTTT. This codes for CSVAHSSNQPQHF.

The V call is TRBV27, the J call TRBJ2-1; TRBD2 aligns across 7 bases. CDR1 is MNHEY and CDR2 is SMNVEV in the germline V gene (reference sequence). The CDR3 contains 17 residues. V lost 1 base to trimming and J lost 5 bases; unmatched junction nucleotides: 11. The CDR3 bases are TGTGCCAGCAGTTTATATCAGGGTACTAGCGTTAACAATGAGCAGTTCTTC. It codes for CASSLYQGTSVNNEQFF.

In this sample, this clone turned up once. This chain joins TRBV28 and TRBJ2-1; 7 nucleotides align to TRBD2. CDR3 length: 15 amino acids. Germline CDR1 reads MDHEN; CDR2 reads SYDVKM. Trimming at V came to 5 bases and at J to 6 bases, leaving 10 bases not matched to a gene. Here the CDR3 DNA reads TGTGCCAGCAGTCCCCGGGACTACAACCCCAATGAGCAGTTCTTC. Its protein product is CASSPRDYNPNEQFF.

The genes are TRBV10-1 and TRBJ2-3; 7 bases align to TRBD2. V lost 2 bases and J lost 2; bases outside the gene matches: 1. The germline CDR1 and CDR2 sequences are WNHNN and SYGVQD (reference sequence). This CDR3 contains 14 residues. The chain's CDR3 is CASSEAGVTDTQYF. In DNA form, the CDR3 reads TGCGCCAGCAGTGAGGCGGGGGTCACAGATACGCAGTATTTT.

This chain uses TRBV6-1 with TRBJ1-3; perhaps TRBD1 as D (6 bases). With 3 bases removed from V and 2 bases from J, the gap between germline ends came to 14 bases. The germline gives CDR1 MNHNS, CDR2 SASEGT. The CDR3 has 16 amino acids. The CDR3 nucleotides read TGTGCCAGCAGTGACCTCTGGACAGTTACTGGAAACACCATATATTTT. Protein product: CASSDLWTVTGNTIYF.

A note on this clone: One junction end does not reproduce the germline sequence, and a read error may be involved. The gene calls are TRBV5-1 and TRBJ2-1; no reliable D call. CDR3 length: 12 residues. Germline V gene lookup returns CDR1 SGHRS and CDR2 YFSETQ. As DNA, the CDR3 is TGCGCCAGCAGATTGGATAGAAATGAGCAGTTCTTC. This sequence encodes CASRLDRNEQFF.

Turning to this clone: Other nucleotide sequences in the sample specify the same CDR3. The chain links TRBV19 to TRBJ2-7, with 8 bases lining up with TRBD1. V trimming: 5 bases; J trimming: 1 base; junction bases outside the gene matches: 4. Germline V gene lookup returns CDR1 LNHDA and CDR2 SQIVND (reference sequence). CDR3 length: 14 residues. CDR3 in amino acids: CASSFGQGSYEQYF. The CDR3, as DNA: TGTGCCAGTAGTTTCGGACAGGGATCCTACGAGCAGTACTTC.

The chain couples TRBV5-8 to TRBJ1-2, with 7 bases aligning to TRBD1. V trimming: 4 bases; J trimming: 4 bases; junction bases outside the gene matches: 4. Germline V CDR1 and CDR2: SGHTS, YDEGEE. The CDR3 sequence is 13 residues long. In DNA form, the CDR3 reads TGTGCCAGCAGCCAGGGGGTCCTCTATGGCTACACCTTC. It translates to CASSQGVLYGYTF.

V usage is TRBV4-2 and J usage is TRBJ2-2; TRBD2 matches 8 bases. With 3 bases clipped from V and 1 base from J, the junction kept 4 bases outside the gene matches. This CDR3 is built from 16 residues. The V gene's germline CDR1 is LGHNA and CDR2 YNFKEQ. The CDR3 DNA follows: TGTGCCAGCAGCCACCGACTAGCGAAGAACACCGGGGAGCTGTTTTTT. Its protein is CASSHRLAKNTGELFF.